The present TCR beta chain was sequenced within a study of cytomegalovirus exposure and HLA in healthy donors. Whole-study results and caveats: Reported results showed that the classifier diagnosed cytomegalovirus status with high specificity and sensitivity. In vitro checks showed that three CMV-associated chains really do target CMV antigens. Subsequent analysis revealed that first-cohort TCR clusters tended to co-occur in the roughly 120 validation repertoires.

Remarks on this clone: The antigen remains unidentified.

Produced via immunoSEQ multiplex PCR; TCRdb's table is partial and in-frame only. The data contain fewer than 60,000 clones, approximately 92% of them singletons. The donors were in the roughly 110-subject validation cohort; that cohort was separate from the roughly 730-subject first cohort. This sequence originates from a woman aged 18-29 years in good health and CMV-seronegative. Sequenced input: PBMCs.

The CDR3 here is CASSYGQGDTEAFF. The CDR3 bases are TGTGCCAGCAGTTACGGGCAGGGTGATACTGAAGCTTTCTTT. The V call is TRBV6-5, the J call TRBJ1-1; weak D call: TRBD1 (5 bases). In germline, CDR1 is MNHEY, CDR2 SVGAGI. CDR3 length: 14 residues. V lost 2 bases to trimming and J lost 5 bases, with 12 bases between them.